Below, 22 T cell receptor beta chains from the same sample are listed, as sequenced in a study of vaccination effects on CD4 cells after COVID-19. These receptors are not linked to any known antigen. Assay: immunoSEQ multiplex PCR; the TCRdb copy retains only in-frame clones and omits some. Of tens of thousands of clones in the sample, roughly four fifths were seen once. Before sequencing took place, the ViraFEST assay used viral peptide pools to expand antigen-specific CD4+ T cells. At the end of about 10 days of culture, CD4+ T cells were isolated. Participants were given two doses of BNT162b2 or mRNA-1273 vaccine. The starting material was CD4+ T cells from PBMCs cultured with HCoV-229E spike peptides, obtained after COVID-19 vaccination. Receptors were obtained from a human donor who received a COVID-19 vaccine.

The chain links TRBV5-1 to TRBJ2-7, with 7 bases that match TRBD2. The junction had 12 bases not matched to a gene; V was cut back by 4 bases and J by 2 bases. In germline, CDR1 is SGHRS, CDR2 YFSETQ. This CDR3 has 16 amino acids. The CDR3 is CASSLVGGSLPYEQYF. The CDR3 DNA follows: TGCGCCAGCAGCCTGGTGGGGGGGTCTCTTCCCTACGAGCAGTACTTC.

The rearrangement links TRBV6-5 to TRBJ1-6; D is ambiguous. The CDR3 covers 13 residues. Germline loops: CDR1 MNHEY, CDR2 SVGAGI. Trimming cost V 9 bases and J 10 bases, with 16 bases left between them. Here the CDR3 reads CASNRAPGSPLHF. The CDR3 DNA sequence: TGTGCCAGTAACCGGGCCCCGGGGTCACCCCTCCACTTT.

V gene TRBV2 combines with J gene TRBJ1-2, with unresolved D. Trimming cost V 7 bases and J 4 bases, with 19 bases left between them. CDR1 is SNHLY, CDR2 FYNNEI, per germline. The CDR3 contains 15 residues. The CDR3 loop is CASKQMVDVPYGYTF. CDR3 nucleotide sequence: TGTGCCAGCAAGCAGATGGTCGACGTACCCTATGGCTACACCTTC.

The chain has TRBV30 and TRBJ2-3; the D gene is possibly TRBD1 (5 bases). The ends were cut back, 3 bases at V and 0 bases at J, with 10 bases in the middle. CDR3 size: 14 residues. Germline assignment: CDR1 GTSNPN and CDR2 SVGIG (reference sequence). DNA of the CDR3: TGTGCCTGGAGCCAAGGACATAGCACAGATACGCAGTATTTT. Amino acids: CAWSQGHSTDTQYF.

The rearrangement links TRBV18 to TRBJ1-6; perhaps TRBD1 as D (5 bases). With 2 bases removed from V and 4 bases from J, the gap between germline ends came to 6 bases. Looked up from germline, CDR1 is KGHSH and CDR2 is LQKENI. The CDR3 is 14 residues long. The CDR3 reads CASSPSGYNSPLHF. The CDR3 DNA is TGTGCCAGCTCACCATCAGGGTATAATTCACCCCTCCACTTT.

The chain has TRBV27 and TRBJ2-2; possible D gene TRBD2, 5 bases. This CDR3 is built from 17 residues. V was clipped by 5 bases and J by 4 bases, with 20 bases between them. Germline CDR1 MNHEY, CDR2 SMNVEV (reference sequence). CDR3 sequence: CASSIQGSSFSTGELFF. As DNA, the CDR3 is TGTGCCAGCAGTATACAAGGGAGCTCATTCTCCACCGGGGAGCTGTTTTTT.

CDR3 protein: CATLAPVANTGELFF. Written as DNA, the CDR3 is TGTGCCACCCTAGCACCGGTCGCGAACACCGGGGAGCTGTTTTTT. This rearrangement joins TRBV6-5 to TRBJ2-2; D is perhaps TRBD2 (5 bases). Per germline, CDR1 MNHEY and CDR2 SVGAGI. The V end lost 10 bases, the J end lost 0 bases, and 15 bases lay between the germline ends. CDR3 length: 15 residues.

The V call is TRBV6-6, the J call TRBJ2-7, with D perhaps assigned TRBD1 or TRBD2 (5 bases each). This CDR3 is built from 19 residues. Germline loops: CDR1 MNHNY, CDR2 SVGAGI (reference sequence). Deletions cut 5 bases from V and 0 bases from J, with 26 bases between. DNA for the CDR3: TGTGCCAGCAGTCGAAACCGGAAGTCCGGGGCCCAGGGCTCCTACGAGCAGTACTTC. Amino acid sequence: CASSRNRKSGAQGSYEQYF.

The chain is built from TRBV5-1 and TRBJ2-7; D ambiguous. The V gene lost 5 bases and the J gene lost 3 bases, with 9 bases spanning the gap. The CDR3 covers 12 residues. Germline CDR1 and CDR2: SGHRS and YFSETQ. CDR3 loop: CASRQDNYEQYF. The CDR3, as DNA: TGCGCCAGCAGACAAGACAACTACGAGCAGTACTTC.

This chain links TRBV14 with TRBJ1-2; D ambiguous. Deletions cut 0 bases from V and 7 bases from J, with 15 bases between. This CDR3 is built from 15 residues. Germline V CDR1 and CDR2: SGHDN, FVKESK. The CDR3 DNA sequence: TGTGCCAGCAGCCAAGATTGGGTGATATCCGGTGGCTACACCTTC. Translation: CASSQDWVISGGYTF.

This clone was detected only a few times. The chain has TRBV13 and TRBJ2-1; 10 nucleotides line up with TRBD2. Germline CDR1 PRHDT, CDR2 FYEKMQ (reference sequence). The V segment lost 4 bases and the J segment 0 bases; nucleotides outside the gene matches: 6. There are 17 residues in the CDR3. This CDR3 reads CASSSLIAGGSYNEQFF. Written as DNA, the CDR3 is TGTGCCAGCAGCTCGCTAATAGCGGGAGGCTCCTACAATGAGCAGTTCTTC.

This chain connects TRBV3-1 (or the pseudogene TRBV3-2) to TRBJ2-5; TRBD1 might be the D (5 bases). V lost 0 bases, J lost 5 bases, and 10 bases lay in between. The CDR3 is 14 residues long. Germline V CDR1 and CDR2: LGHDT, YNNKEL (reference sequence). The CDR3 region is CASSQDPGLETQYF. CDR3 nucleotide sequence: TGTGCCAGCAGCCAAGATCCAGGGTTGGAGACCCAGTACTTC.

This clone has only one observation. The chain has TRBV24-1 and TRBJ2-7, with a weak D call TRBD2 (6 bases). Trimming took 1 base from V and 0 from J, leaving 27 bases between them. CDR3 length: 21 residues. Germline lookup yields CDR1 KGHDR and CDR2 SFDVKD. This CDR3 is CATSDFPSREFTYRGSYEQYF. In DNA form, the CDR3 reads TGTGCCACCAGTGATTTTCCGTCCCGGGAGTTCACCTATCGCGGCTCCTACGAGCAGTACTTC.

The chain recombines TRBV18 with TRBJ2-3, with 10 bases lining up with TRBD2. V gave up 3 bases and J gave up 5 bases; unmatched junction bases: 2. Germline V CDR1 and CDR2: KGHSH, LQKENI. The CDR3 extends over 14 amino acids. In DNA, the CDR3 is TGTGCCAGCTCACCTCTAGCGGGAGTAGATACGCAGTATTTT. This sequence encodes CASSPLAGVDTQYF.

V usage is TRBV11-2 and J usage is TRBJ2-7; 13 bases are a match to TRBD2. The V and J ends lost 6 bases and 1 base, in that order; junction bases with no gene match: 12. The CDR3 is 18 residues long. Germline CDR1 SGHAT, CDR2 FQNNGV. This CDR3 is CASSGQGGLAGQSYEQYF. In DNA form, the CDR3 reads TGTGCCAGCAGTGGACAGGGGGGACTAGCGGGGCAATCCTACGAGCAGTACTTC. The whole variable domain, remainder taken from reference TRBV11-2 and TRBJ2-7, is EAGVAQSPRYKIIEKRQSVAFWCNPISGHATLYWYQQILGQGPKLLIQFQNNGVVDDSQLPKDRFSAERLKGVDSTLKIQPAKLEDSAVYLCASSGQGGLAGQSYEQYFGPGTRLTVT.

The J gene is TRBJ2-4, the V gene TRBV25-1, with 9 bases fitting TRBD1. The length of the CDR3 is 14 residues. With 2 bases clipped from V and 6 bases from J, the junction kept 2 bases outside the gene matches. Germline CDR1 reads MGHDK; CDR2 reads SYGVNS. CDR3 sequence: CASSEMGQGNIQYF. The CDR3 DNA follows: TGTGCCAGCAGTGAAATGGGACAGGGAAACATTCAGTACTTC.

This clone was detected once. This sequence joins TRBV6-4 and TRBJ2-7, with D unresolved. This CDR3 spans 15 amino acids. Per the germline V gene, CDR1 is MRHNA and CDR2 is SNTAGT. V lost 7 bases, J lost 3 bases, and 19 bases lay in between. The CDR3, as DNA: TGTGCCAGCACCAACTCGTCGGACGTCGGCTACGAGCAGTACTTC. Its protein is CASTNSSDVGYEQYF.

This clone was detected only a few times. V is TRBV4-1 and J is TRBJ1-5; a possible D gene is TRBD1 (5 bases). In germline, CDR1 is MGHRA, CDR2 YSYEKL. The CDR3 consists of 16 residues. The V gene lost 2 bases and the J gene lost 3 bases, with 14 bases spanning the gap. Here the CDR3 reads CASSQLGGSDNQPQHF. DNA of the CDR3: TGCGCCAGCAGCCAACTTGGGGGGTCCGACAATCAGCCCCAGCATTTT.

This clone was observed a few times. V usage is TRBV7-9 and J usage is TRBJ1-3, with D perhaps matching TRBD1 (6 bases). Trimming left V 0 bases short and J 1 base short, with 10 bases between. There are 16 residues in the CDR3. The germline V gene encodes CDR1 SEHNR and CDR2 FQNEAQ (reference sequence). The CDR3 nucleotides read TGTGCCAGCAGCTTAGCGGGACAACCATCTGGAAACACCATATATTTT. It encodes CASSLAGQPSGNTIYF. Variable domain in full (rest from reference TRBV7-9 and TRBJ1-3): DTGVSQNPRHKITKRGQNVTFRCDPISEHNRLYWYRQTLGQGPEFLTYFQNEAQLEKSRLLSDRFSAERPKGSFSTLEIQRTEQGDSAMYLCASSLAGQPSGNTIYFGEGSWLTVV.

This CDR3 is CASQGFMNTEAFF. For the CDR3, the DNA is TGTGCCTCCCAGGGGTTCATGAACACTGAAGCTTTCTTT. The gene calls are TRBV12-3 or TRBV12-4 and TRBJ1-1; possibly TRBD1 for D (6 bases). The CDR3 is 13 amino acids. Trimming pared 11 bases from V and 0 bases from J, leaving 13 bases between.

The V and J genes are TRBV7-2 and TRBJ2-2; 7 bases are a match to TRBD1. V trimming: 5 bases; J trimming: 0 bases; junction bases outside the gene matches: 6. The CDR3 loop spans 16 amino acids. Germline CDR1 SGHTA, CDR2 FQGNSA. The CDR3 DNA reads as TGTGCCAGCAGCCATTGGGACAGCACGAACACCGGGGAGCTGTTTTTT. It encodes CASSHWDSTNTGELFF.

The CDR3 sequence is CASSPGQGANYGYTF. The CDR3 DNA reads as TGTGCCAGCTCACCAGGTCAGGGGGCGAACTATGGCTACACCTTC. This chain joins TRBV18 and TRBJ1-2, with TRBD1 matching 8 bases. V was pared by 2 bases and J by 2 bases, with 4 bases of the junction left unmatched. The CDR3 loop spans 15 amino acids. The germline CDR1 and CDR2 sequences are KGHSH and LQKENI.